The 13 T cell receptor beta chains below were found in one sample sequenced in a study of T-cell memory formation after mild COVID-19. TCRdb fed the 5' RACE reads into MiXCR, producing one record per CDR3 protein. The sample includes 58,000 or so distinct CDR3 sequences, around a quarter of them seen just once. Sequencing was performed on PBMCs or a T cell subset sorted from them (not recorded which). These receptors all come from a man aged 18 to 35 who had mild COVID-19 (a few samples of this study predate the infection). Cell type and time point are not known.

V and J are TRBV7-8 and TRBJ2-7; the D gene is possibly TRBD1 (6 bases). The germline V and J ends were trimmed by 5 bases and 0 bases, with 11 bases remaining between them. The CDR3 extends over 14 amino acids. The germline V gene encodes CDR1 SGHVS and CDR2 FQNEAQ. CDR3 region: CASSIQGSSYEQYF. The CDR3, as DNA: TGTGCCAGCAGCATACAGGGCAGCTCCTACGAGCAGTACTTC.

The count of this clonotype is one. This sequence joins TRBV6-4 and TRBJ2-1; 7 bases agree with TRBD2. Germline loops: CDR1 MRHNA, CDR2 SNTAGT. With V trimmed by 3 bases and J by 9 bases, 14 bases remained unmatched. The CDR3 consists of 16 residues. The CDR3 reads CASSELGGSLFGEQFF. The DNA for the CDR3 is TGTGCCAGCAGTGAACTCGGCGGGAGTCTCTTCGGTGAGCAGTTCTTC.

The rearrangement uses TRBV20-1 and TRBJ2-5; tentative D call: TRBD1 (6 bases). Looked up from germline, CDR1 is DFQATT and CDR2 is SNEGSKA (reference sequence). The CDR3 consists of 12 residues. CDR3: CSLVVGAETQYF. The CDR3 coding sequence is TGCAGCCTGGTGGTGGGGGCGGAGACCCAGTACTTC.

The gene calls are TRBV4-3 and TRBJ1-2; unclear D gene. This CDR3 has 15 amino acids. V gave up 0 bases and J gave up 5 bases, with 13 bases separating them. Per the germline V gene, CDR1 is LGHNA and CDR2 is YSLEER. CDR3 sequence (DNA): TGCGCCAGCAGCCAAGATTCGGCAGTGCAATATGGCTACACCTTC. Its translation: CASSQDSAVQYGYTF.

The rearrangement uses TRBV7-6 and TRBJ2-5; 7 bases map to TRBD2. The junction had 6 bases not matched to a gene; V was cut back by 1 base and J by 4 bases. Germline CDR1 and CDR2: SGHVS and FNYEAQ. The CDR3 consists of 15 residues. CDR3 coding DNA: TGTGCCAGCAGCTTAGGGGGGGGACTCTCAGAGACCCAGTACTTC. Translation gives CASSLGGGLSETQYF.

In its sample, this clonotype was seen a few times. The chain couples TRBV4-2 to TRBJ2-7, with no clear D. Trimming left V 6 bases short and J 3 bases short, with 3 bases between. Looked up from germline, CDR1 is LGHNA and CDR2 is YNFKEQ. The CDR3 spans 10 residues. Here the CDR3 DNA reads TGTGCCAGCAGACGCTACGAGCAGTACTTC. Protein product: CASRRYEQYF.

This clonotype was seen only once. The chain links TRBV10-3 to TRBJ1-2; no firm D call. The CDR3 runs to 11 residues. The germline V gene encodes CDR1 ENHRY and CDR2 SYGVKD. The V and J ends lost 6 bases and 5 bases respectively, with 7 bases between them. The CDR3 region is CAIRQLYGYTF. The CDR3 DNA follows: TGTGCCATCAGACAGCTATATGGCTACACCTTC.

This chain uses TRBV4-1 with TRBJ1-4, with D hard to call. The V gene lost 1 base and the J gene lost 8 bases, with 17 bases spanning the gap. The CDR3 sequence is 16 residues long. CDR1 and CDR2 from the germline V gene are MGHRA and YSYEKL. The CDR3 sequence: CASSQVTSRSREKLFF. In DNA form, the CDR3 reads TGCGCCAGCAGCCAAGTCACCTCACGTTCTAGGGAAAAACTGTTTTTT.

The chain has TRBV7-6 and TRBJ2-1; no reliable D call. Trimming removed 5 bases at V and 7 bases at J, with 9 bases between. This CDR3 is built from 12 residues. Germline V CDR1 and CDR2: SGHVS, FNYEAQ. The chain's CDR3 is CASSARSNEQFF. The CDR3 DNA reads TGTGCCAGCAGCGCGCGATCAAATGAGCAGTTCTTC.

V usage is TRBV20-1 and J usage is TRBJ1-6; TRBD1 aligns across 10 bases. The V segment lost 7 bases and the J segment 7 bases; nucleotides outside the gene matches: 7. The germline CDR1 and CDR2 sequences are DFQATT and SNEGSKA (reference sequence). The CDR3 sequence is 14 residues long. The CDR3 here is CSVATGQGNSPLHF. The CDR3 coding sequence is TGCAGTGTTGCCACGGGACAGGGGAATTCACCCCTCCACTTT.

This clonotype was seen a few times. The chain has TRBV9 and TRBJ1-6; a weak D match, TRBD1 (6 bases). There are 13 residues in the CDR3. The germline V gene has CDR1 SGDLS and CDR2 YYNGEE. The V end was cut by 4 bases, the J end by 7 bases, with 9 bases between. The CDR3 DNA is TGTGCCAGCAGCCCAACAGGGAATTCACCCCTCCACTTT. Its protein product is CASSPTGNSPLHF.

Ten or more counts support this clonotype. This chain uses TRBV5-5 with TRBJ1-1, with D uncertain. Germline V gives CDR1 SGHKS, CDR2 YYEKEE (reference sequence). The CDR3 is made up of 15 amino acids. Trimming pared 4 bases from V and 4 bases from J, leaving 17 bases between. The CDR3 reads CASSPGPPGGTEAFF. CDR3 bases: TGTGCCAGCAGCCCTGGCCCTCCGGGTGGCACTGAAGCTTTCTTT. Together with reference TRBV5-5 and TRBJ1-1, the CDR3 gives the full variable domain: DAGVTQSPTHLIKTRGQQVTLRCSPISGHKSVSWYQQVLGQGPQFIFQYYEKEERGRGNFPDRFSARQFPNYSSELNVNALLLGDSALYLCASSPGPPGGTEAFFGQGTRLTVV.

This clonotype was observed a handful of times. The gene calls are TRBV30 and TRBJ2-5, with TRBD1 matching over 7 bases. Germline assignment: CDR1 GTSNPN and CDR2 SVGIG (reference sequence). The CDR3 runs to 14 residues. V lost 2 bases, J lost 4 bases, and 7 bases stayed unmatched. Written as DNA, the CDR3 is TGTGCCTGGAGTTCCGGGACAGACGTAGAGACCCAGTACTTC. This translates into CAWSSGTDVETQYF.